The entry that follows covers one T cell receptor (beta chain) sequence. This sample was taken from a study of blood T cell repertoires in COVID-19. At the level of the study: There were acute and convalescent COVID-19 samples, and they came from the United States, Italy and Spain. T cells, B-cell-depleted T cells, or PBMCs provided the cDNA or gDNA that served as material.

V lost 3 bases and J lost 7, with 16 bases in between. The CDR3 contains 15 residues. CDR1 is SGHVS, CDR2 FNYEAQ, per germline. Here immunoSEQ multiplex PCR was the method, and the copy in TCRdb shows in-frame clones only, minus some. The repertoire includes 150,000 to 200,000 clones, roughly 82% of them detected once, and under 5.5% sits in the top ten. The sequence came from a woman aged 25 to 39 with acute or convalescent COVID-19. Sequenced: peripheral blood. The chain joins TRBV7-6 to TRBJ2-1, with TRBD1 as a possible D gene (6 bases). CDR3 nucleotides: TGTGCCAGCAGCTTCGGTGGCGGACAGCAGAATGAGCAGTTCTTC. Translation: CASSFGGGQQNEQFF.